This T cell receptor beta chain was profiled in a study of blood T cells in healthy people across ages. A sample-barcoded 5' primer and a J-beta primer mix were used in a second PCR of roughly 6 to 11 cycles. Per sample, CDR3-containing paired-end reads numbered at least 2.5 million. One entry per CDR3 protein, called by TCRdb with MiXCR from the 5' RACE reads. The sample yields over 1,200,000 distinct CDR3 sequences, approximately 59% seen once. This CDR3 has 14 amino acids. The germline gives CDR1 MGHRA, CDR2 YSYEKL. Trimming pared 5 bases from V and 3 bases from J, leaving 14 bases between. The sample consisted of blood. This receptor was taken from a man aged 18 to 29 in good health. J is TRBJ2-7 and V is TRBV4-1, with D unclear. The CDR3: CASSDTQWGYEQYF. Written as DNA, the CDR3 is TGCGCCAGCAGCGACACCCAGTGGGGCTACGAGCAGTACTTC.